The TCR beta chain under discussion was sequenced for a study of blood T cells in healthy people across ages (dated by TCRdb to between 2015 and 2016). Looking at the study overall: Template switching captured roughly one uniquely barcoded TCR beta cDNA molecule per two T cells in model experiments. The donors were divided into four age groups: young (average roughly 17 years), middle-aged (around 41), aged (about 61) and long-lived (about 79). To avoid experimental bias, donors of different ages were spread randomly across the sequencing lanes. The study measured age-related changes in TCR beta repertoire diversity using deep sequencing normalized with unique cDNA molecular identifiers. Two additional independent replicas of 1 million unique cDNA reads from the same blood draw were analyzed for two donors (one aged 18 to 30 and one aged 80 or older). Paper-wide results and their limitations: A strong correlation was found between observed TCR beta diversity and the percentage of naive T cells measured by flow cytometry. Because donor CMV infection status was unknown, age-related changes in expanded clonotypes were potentially confounded. As age increased, observed TCR beta diversity per million T cells dropped in a roughly linear way, and a significant reduction was already evident by age 40. Compared with the aged group, more naive CD4+ T cells, fewer expanded clones and increased TCR diversity were shown by the long-lived group, suggesting age selection. Total diversity estimates from one million sequenced T cells were considered lower bounds and underestimates. Conclusive comparison of naive and antigen-experienced compartments was prevented by the profiling of bulk unsorted PBMCs.

The CDR3 starts with the cysteine, ends with the phenylalanine, and has 15 residues. Of all the DNA, just the CDR3 is kept, 45 bases in frame from base 1. For this chain, trimming is 4 bases at the V end and 8 bases at the J end, and the number of junction bases without a gene match is 12. Sequences LGHNA (CDR1) and YSLEER (CDR2) are obtained from the germline V gene. Of note for this clonotype: Its antigen is currently not known. The record has no base qualities; no much larger clone is one base away.

Donors were a few dozen systemically healthy Caucasian individuals from Russia aged 6 to 90 years. Each donor gave ten milliliters of peripheral blood, drawn into EDTA-treated Vacutainer tubes. PBMCs were isolated by Ficoll-Paque density-gradient centrifugation, with at least 6 million obtained per sample. Trizol reagent was used to extract total RNA from PBMCs, with at least 5 micrograms per sample. The percentages of naive CD45RAhigh/CD27high T cells were determined by flow cytometry on a PBMC aliquot from every donor. Receptor libraries were prepared by 5' RACE. The sequencer was an Illumina HiSeq 2500. The second PCR ran for about 7 to 11 cycles and used a J-beta primer mix along with a sample-barcoded 5' primer. A template-switch 5' adaptor carrying 12 random nucleotides introduced a unique molecular identifier onto each TCR beta cDNA molecule. Each sample yielded at least 2.5 million CDR3-containing paired-end reads. The Mint cDNA synthesis kit, primed by a TRBC-specific oligonucleotide, was used to synthesize first-strand cDNA from all RNA. After uracil-DNA glycosylase treatment, a first 18-cycle PCR used universal primers M1SS and BC2_uni_R on all cDNA. Per the authors' processing: Each sample was normalized by randomly selecting 1 million high-quality reads, each carrying a distinct molecular identifier. Reads with shared molecular identifiers were discarded instead of being binned into consensus sequences. CDR3 identification, clonotype clustering and error correction used MiTCR with a Q25 quality threshold and the strictest error-elimination algorithm. A nonparametric unseen species model with Euler transformation was used to estimate a lower bound on total TCR beta diversity. In TCRdb, the public reads were trimmed at Q25 with fastp and aligned with MiXCR, with productive beta chains retained. Identical CDR3 protein sequences are pooled into one entry, listed with their most common genes and DNA. The V and J calls, along with clone size, are taken from TCRdb and not from the paper's own processing. Recorded for this sample are over 1.5 million distinct CDR3 sequences; approximately 50% of them occurred a single time. Clones ranked in the top ten supply approximately 2.1% of the sample.

The receptor's source is a woman between 35 and 50 years old in good health. The chain is encoded by TRBV4-3 joined to TRBJ1-2, and 8 junctional nucleotides match TRBD1. The sequenced material came from blood. The base sequence is TGCGCCAGCAGCCCCCCGGGACAGGCCTCGGGAGGCTACACCTTC. Translated, it gives CASSPPGQASGGYTF.